This TCR beta chain emerged from a study of cytotoxic CD8 clonotypes in ibrutinib-treated CLL. In the study overall: Researchers reported 11 relapsed/refractory and fewer than 16 treatment-naive patients, under 18 of them IGHV unmutated. Specimens for response were gathered following a median around a year of therapy, spanning 6 to 36.

T cells were sequenced at a targeted depth of 1 in 200,000 to 1 in 1 million. Using immunoSEQ multiplex PCR, the repertoire was profiled, and TCRdb retains in-frame clones only, with some absent. This sample yields approximately 350,000 clones, of which about 61% are seen a single time; roughly 6.7% belongs to the top ten. Broader study findings: Clonality (at baseline) was higher than in age-matched healthy donors and tracked circulating CD8+ T-cell counts.

As to this clone: The antigen is unknown.

The CDR3 length is 17 residues. Unmatched junction bases numbered 7, after V lost 3 bases and J lost 2 bases. CDR1 is MDHEN and CDR2 is SYDVKM in the germline V gene. The rearrangement uses TRBV28 and TRBJ2-7, with TRBD2 matching 13 bases. This TCR was sampled from a human donor with chronic lymphocytic leukemia. The material was PBMCs, obtained after 36 months of ibrutinib treatment. DNA of the CDR3: TGTGCCAGCAGTTTCCAACCCGGGACTAGCGGGACCTACGAGCAGTACTTC. This encodes CASSFQPGTSGTYEQYF.